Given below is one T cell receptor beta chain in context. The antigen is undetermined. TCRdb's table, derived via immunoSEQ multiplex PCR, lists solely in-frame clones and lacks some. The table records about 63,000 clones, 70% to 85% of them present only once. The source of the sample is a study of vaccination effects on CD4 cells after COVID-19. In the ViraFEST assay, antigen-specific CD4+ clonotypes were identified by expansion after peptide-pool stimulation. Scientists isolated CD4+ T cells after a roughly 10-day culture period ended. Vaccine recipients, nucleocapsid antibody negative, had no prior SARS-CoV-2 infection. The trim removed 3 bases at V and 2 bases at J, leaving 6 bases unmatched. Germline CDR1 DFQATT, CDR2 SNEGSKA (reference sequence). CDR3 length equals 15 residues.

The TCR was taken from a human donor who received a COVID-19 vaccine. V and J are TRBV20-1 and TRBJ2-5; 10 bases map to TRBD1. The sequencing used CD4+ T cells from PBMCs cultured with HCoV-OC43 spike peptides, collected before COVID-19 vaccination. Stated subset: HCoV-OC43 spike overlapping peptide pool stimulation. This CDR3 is CSASPGQGSQETQYF. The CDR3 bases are TGCAGTGCTAGTCCGGGACAGGGGAGTCAAGAGACCCAGTACTTC.